These 30 T cell receptor beta chains were sequenced from one sample in a study of T-cell memory formation after mild COVID-19. Each CDR3 protein gets one entry after TCRdb re-called the 5' RACE reads with MiXCR. The profile covers about 470,000 distinct CDR3 sequences, with approximately 23% appearing a single time and roughly an eighth taken by the ten largest. The sequencing input was PBMCs or a T cell subset sorted from them (not recorded which). The source of these receptors is an adult woman who had mild COVID-19 (a few samples of this study predate the infection). Cell type and time point are not known.

DNA for the CDR3: TGTGCCAGCAGCTTATTCGGGGCGCCTGGGGGCACAGATACGCAGTATTTT. Amino acid sequence: CASSLFGAPGGTDTQYF. The V gene is TRBV7-6, the J gene TRBJ2-3; either TRBD1 or TRBD2 may supply D (5 bases each). Trimming left V 2 bases short and J 1 base short, with 16 bases between. Per germline, CDR1 SGHVS and CDR2 FNYEAQ. This CDR3 is 17 amino acids long.

This chain uses TRBV12-3 or TRBV12-4 with TRBJ2-1; no clear D gene. The CDR3 extends over 11 amino acids. V was clipped by 6 bases and J by 10 bases, with 10 bases between them. CDR3: CASSSLGEQFF. The CDR3 region has the DNA TGTGCCAGCAGCTCACTCGGGGAGCAGTTCTTC.

The chain uses TRBV6-2 or TRBV6-3 and TRBJ2-7; D is unclear. The length of the CDR3 is 12 residues. Germline CDR1 and CDR2: MNHEY and SVGEGT. V was shortened by 8 bases and J by 0 bases, with 8 bases between the two germline ends. CDR3 protein: CASRLNSYEQYF. The DNA of the CDR3 is TGTGCCAGCCGACTGAACTCCTACGAGCAGTACTTC.

This clonotype was counted only a few times. The J gene is TRBJ2-5, the V gene TRBV20-1; D is perhaps TRBD2 (5 bases). The germline V gene encodes CDR1 DFQATT and CDR2 SNEGSKA (reference sequence). The CDR3 is 13 amino acids. Trimming took 5 bases from V and 2 from J, leaving 12 bases between them. For the CDR3, the DNA is TGCAGTGCTTCGCCCGGGATTCAAGAGACCCAGTACTTC. It is translated as CSASPGIQETQYF.

CDR3 nucleotide sequence: TGTGCCAGCAGCTTGATGTTAACTAGCACAGATACGCAGTATTTT. This gives the protein CASSLMLTSTDTQYF. The chain has TRBV5-6 and TRBJ2-3; D gene ambiguous. Germline loops: CDR1 SGHDT, CDR2 YYEEEE. This CDR3 is 15 amino acids long. V shed 1 base and J shed 0 bases, with 9 bases lying between them.

This clonotype was observed a few times. The CDR3 sequence: CASSQEMPSFSYNEQFF. DNA for the CDR3: TGTGCCAGCAGCCAAGAGATGCCCAGCTTCTCCTACAATGAGCAGTTCTTC. This chain joins TRBV4-2 and TRBJ2-1, with D unresolved. CDR3 length equals 17 residues. Germline CDR1 LGHNA, CDR2 YNFKEQ. Trimming left V 0 bases short and J 0 bases short, with 12 bases between.

This clonotype was picked up a small number of times. The chain carries TRBV7-8 and TRBJ2-1; D is possibly TRBD1 (5 bases). Germline CDR1 and CDR2: SGHVS and FQNEAQ. CDR3 length equals 15 residues. Trimming shortened V by 3 bases and J by 6 bases, and 15 bases separated the two germline ends. The CDR3 DNA is TGTGCCAGCAGCTTCGGGCAGTCTAGGGGCAATGAGCAGTTCTTC. It translates to CASSFGQSRGNEQFF.

The chain combines TRBV12-3 or TRBV12-4 with TRBJ2-5, with D perhaps being TRBD1 or TRBD2 (5 bases each). Trimming stripped 4 bases from V and 3 bases from J, with 12 bases between. This CDR3 comprises 14 residues. CDR3 protein: CASSSRDRKETQYF. The CDR3 coding sequence is TGTGCCAGCAGTTCGAGGGACCGAAAAGAGACCCAGTACTTC.

J is TRBJ2-1 and V is TRBV5-1, with 14 bases fitting TRBD2. Trimming removed 3 bases from V and 3 bases from J; junction bases left unmatched: 8. Germline V gives CDR1 SGHRS, CDR2 YFSETQ. This CDR3 spans 18 amino acids. CDR3 amino acids: CASSSPPGTSGSYNEQFF. In nucleotides, the CDR3 is TGCGCCAGCAGCTCCCCCCCCGGGACTAGCGGGAGCTACAATGAGCAGTTCTTC. The full variable domain, with the rest looked up from reference TRBV5-1 and TRBJ2-1, is KAGVTQTPRYLIKTRGQQVTLSCSPISGHRSVSWYQQTPGQGLQFLFEYFSETQRNKGNFPGRFSGRQFSNSRSEMNVSTLELGDSALYLCASSSPPGTSGSYNEQFFGPGTRLTVL.

This clonotype was picked up a small number of times. The gene calls are TRBV4-2 and TRBJ2-7; maybe TRBD2 (5 bases). The CDR3 consists of 14 residues. Germline-derived CDR1 and CDR2 are LGHNA and YNFKEQ. V gave up 0 bases and J gave up 4 bases, with 10 bases separating them. CDR3 DNA: TGTGCCAGCAGCCAAGACGGCGGGCCGTACGAGCAGTACTTC. This encodes CASSQDGGPYEQYF.

The J gene is TRBJ2-7, the V gene TRBV4-1, with D maybe TRBD1 (5 bases). Trimming removed 4 bases at V and 5 bases at J, with 12 bases between. Germline values: CDR1 MGHRA, CDR2 YSYEKL. The CDR3 runs to 13 residues. CDR3 sequence: CASSPDSYHEQYF. The CDR3 bases are TGCGCCAGCAGCCCTGACAGTTATCACGAGCAGTACTTC.

A few counts support this clonotype. The gene calls are TRBV7-9 and TRBJ2-1; TRBD1 agrees at 8 bases. Trimming took 4 bases from V and 8 from J; bases not matched to a gene: 10. The CDR3 contains 15 residues. Germline lookup yields CDR1 SEHNR and CDR2 FQNEAQ (reference sequence). The CDR3: CASSSGQVTSDEQFF. CDR3 bases: TGTGCCAGCAGCTCGGGACAGGTTACGTCCGATGAGCAGTTCTTC.

The chain combines TRBV6-5 with TRBJ1-6; a weak D match, TRBD1 (6 bases). The CDR3 totals 14 residues. Trimming removed 5 bases at V and 11 bases at J, with 16 bases between. Germline CDR1 is MNHEY and CDR2 is SVGAGI. CDR3 sequence (DNA): TGTGCCAGCAGTGATCGCAGGGGTAGGGCACCCCTCCACTTT. It is translated as CASSDRRGRAPLHF.

This clonotype was observed a handful of times. V gene TRBV4-2 combines with J gene TRBJ2-3; 8 positions agree with TRBD2. Germline V gene sequence: CDR1 LGHNA, CDR2 YNFKEQ. This CDR3 contains 17 residues. The J segment lost 2 bases and the V segment lost 0 bases, leaving 7 bases of the junction unmatched. Here the CDR3 DNA reads TGTGCCAGCAGCCAAGAGATCCCGCGGGGGGTCACAGATACGCAGTATTTT. Its protein product is CASSQEIPRGVTDTQYF.

The chain couples TRBV4-3 to TRBJ2-1; 7 positions agree with TRBD2. The CDR3 has 14 residues. The junction had 8 bases not matched to a gene; V was cut back by 3 bases and J by 9 bases. CDR1 and CDR2 (germline): LGHNA, YSLEER. CDR3 coding DNA: TGCGCCAGCAGCCATGGTCGGGAGGATGGTGAGCAGTTCTTC. Its translation: CASSHGREDGEQFF.

The chain combines TRBV20-1 with TRBJ2-2, with D perhaps TRBD2 (5 bases). The CDR3 sequence is 14 residues long. Trimming stripped 6 bases from V and 4 bases from J, with 15 bases between. Germline V gene lookup returns CDR1 DFQATT and CDR2 SNEGSKA (reference sequence). The CDR3 DNA sequence: TGCAGTGCCAGGCCGGGAATCGGCACCGGGGAGCTGTTTTTT. Translated: CSARPGIGTGELFF.

This clonotype has more than one count but fewer than ten. This rearrangement joins TRBV5-1 to TRBJ1-2; TRBD1 matches 8 bases. This CDR3 region has 14 residues. From germline, CDR1 is SGHRS and CDR2 YFSETQ. The J segment lost 1 base and the V segment lost 5 bases, leaving 4 bases of the junction unmatched. Here the CDR3 reads CASRSGQDNYGYTF. Written as DNA, the CDR3 is TGCGCCAGCAGATCGGGACAGGATAACTATGGCTACACCTTC.

The CDR3 nucleotides are TGTGCCAGCAATGGGAACACTGAAGCTTTCTTT. The encoded protein is CASNGNTEAFF. The chain couples TRBV6-5 to TRBJ1-1; unclear D gene. CDR3 length: 11 amino acids. V lost 7 bases and J lost 1, with 4 bases in between. The germline CDR1 and CDR2 sequences are MNHEY and SVGAGI.

This chain connects TRBV6-1 to TRBJ2-2; the D is unclear. The CDR3 contains 14 residues. V was trimmed by 7 bases and J by 3 bases, leaving 12 bases between them. The germline CDR1 and CDR2 sequences are MNHNS and SASEGT. The CDR3 DNA is TGTGCCAGCACTGCACCACTTGACACCGGGGAGCTGTTTTTT. It is translated as CASTAPLDTGELFF.

V is TRBV10-3 and J is TRBJ2-4; D gene ambiguous. This CDR3 comprises 14 residues. V was trimmed by 2 bases and J by 6 bases, leaving 11 bases between them. Germline CDR1 reads ENHRY; CDR2 reads SYGVKD. This CDR3 is CAISEGPERNIQYF. The CDR3 DNA reads as TGTGCCATCAGTGAGGGTCCAGAACGAAACATTCAGTACTTC.

This CDR3 reads CATSDLRDGELFF. CDR3 coding DNA: TGTGCCACCAGTGATTTGCGGGACGGGGAGCTGTTTTTT. The gene calls are TRBV24-1 and TRBJ2-2; weak D call: TRBD2 (5 bases). Germline V lookup: CDR1 KGHDR, CDR2 SFDVKD. The CDR3 extends over 13 amino acids. V was shortened by 0 bases and J by 7 bases, with 5 bases between the two germline ends.

The chain has TRBV6-5 and TRBJ2-7; TRBD1 is a possible D gene (5 bases). V was pared by 7 bases and J by 1 base, with 11 bases between. Per the germline V gene, CDR1 is MNHEY and CDR2 is SVGAGI. The CDR3 consists of 13 residues. The DNA of the CDR3 is TGTGCCAGCACCCGCCCAGGGTCCTACGAGCAGTACTTC. Translated: CASTRPGSYEQYF.

There are a few counts of this clonotype. V usage is TRBV24-1 and J usage is TRBJ1-2; D gene uncertain. Trimming took off 8 bases at V and 7 bases at J, with 16 bases between the two ends. Germline V gene data show CDR1 as KGHDR and CDR2 as SFDVKD. The CDR3 runs 13 residues. The CDR3 spells CATNHGQEGGYTF. In DNA form, the CDR3 reads TGTGCCACCAATCATGGGCAGGAGGGTGGCTACACCTTC.

The table lists this clonotype with a few counts. This chain joins TRBV7-6 and TRBJ1-3; 8 bases map to TRBD1. V lost 3 bases, J lost 2 bases, and 9 bases stayed unmatched. CDR1 is SGHVS, CDR2 FNYEAQ, per germline. This CDR3 has 17 residues. The CDR3 protein is CASSFYPDRGAGNTIYF. The CDR3 DNA follows: TGTGCCAGCAGCTTCTACCCCGACAGGGGCGCTGGAAACACCATATATTTT.

The V call is TRBV7-8, the J call TRBJ1-2; 9 positions agree with TRBD1. V trimming: 4 bases; J trimming: 0 bases; junction bases outside the gene matches: 9. The CDR3 runs to 17 residues. CDR1 and CDR2 (germline): SGHVS, FQNEAQ. CDR3 region: CASSSRQGDMANYGYTF. CDR3 bases: TGTGCCAGCAGCTCCCGACAGGGGGATATGGCTAACTATGGCTACACCTTC. Full variable domain (outside the CDR3, taken from reference TRBV7-8 and TRBJ1-2): GAGVSQSPRYKVAKRGQDVALRCDPISGHVSLFWYQQALGQGPEFLTYFQNEAQLDKSGLPSDRFFAERPEGSVSTLKIQRTQQEDSAVYLCASSSRQGDMANYGYTFGSGTRLTVV.

This chain links TRBV5-1 with TRBJ2-2; possible D gene TRBD2, 6 bases. V dropped 0 bases and J dropped 5 bases, with 8 bases sitting between them. Germline V gene lookup returns CDR1 SGHRS and CDR2 YFSETQ. CDR3 length: 14 amino acids. CDR3 DNA: TGCGCCAGCAGCTTGGGCGGGGAGACCGGGGAGCTGTTTTTT. Translation gives CASSLGGETGELFF. Complete variable domain (other parts from reference TRBV5-1 and TRBJ2-2): KAGVTQTPRYLIKTRGQQVTLSCSPISGHRSVSWYQQTPGQGLQFLFEYFSETQRNKGNFPGRFSGRQFSNSRSEMNVSTLELGDSALYLCASSLGGETGELFFGEGSRLTVL.

The chain employs TRBV19 and TRBJ2-3, with 7 bases fitting TRBD2. The V gene's germline CDR1 is LNHDA and CDR2 SQIVND (reference sequence). This CDR3 has 15 amino acids. The ends lost 1 base at V and 6 bases at J; junction bases unmatched: 7. CDR3 bases: TGTGCCAGTAGTATAGTGGGAGGGGACGGGGATACGCAGTATTTT. The encoded protein is CASSIVGGDGDTQYF.

This clonotype was detected many times. The chain carries TRBV5-1 and TRBJ2-1, with 13 bases fitting TRBD2. The germline CDR1 and CDR2 sequences are SGHRS and YFSETQ. CDR3 length equals 16 residues. V lost 3 bases and J lost 4; bases outside the gene matches: 4. CDR3 sequence reads: CASSSRLAGGYNEQFF. The CDR3 DNA is TGCGCCAGCAGCTCCAGACTAGCGGGGGGTTACAATGAGCAGTTCTTC. The full variable domain, rest sourced from reference TRBV5-1 and TRBJ2-1, is KAGVTQTPRYLIKTRGQQVTLSCSPISGHRSVSWYQQTPGQGLQFLFEYFSETQRNKGNFPGRFSGRQFSNSRSEMNVSTLELGDSALYLCASSSRLAGGYNEQFFGPGTRLTVL.

This chain uses TRBV24-1 with TRBJ2-1; the match to TRBD2 covers 10 bases. Germline values: CDR1 KGHDR, CDR2 SFDVKD. The CDR3 extends over 16 amino acids. J lost 4 bases, V lost 3 bases, and 5 bases had no gene match. CDR3 residues: CATSDPSSGGYNEQFF. The CDR3 DNA follows: TGTGCCACCAGTGATCCATCTAGCGGGGGATACAATGAGCAGTTCTTC.

This clonotype was seen repeatedly, ten times or more. The chain couples TRBV19 to TRBJ2-1; 8 nucleotides match TRBD2. The CDR3 has 14 residues. The V segment lost 7 bases and the J segment 7 bases; nucleotides outside the gene matches: 9. Germline CDR1 reads LNHDA; CDR2 reads SQIVND (reference sequence). CDR3 sequence: CASTAAGVRNEQFF. CDR3 bases: TGTGCCAGTACAGCAGCGGGAGTTAGGAATGAGCAGTTCTTC.